Following are 30 T cell receptor beta chains from one sample sequenced in a study of T cells in Graves' hyperthyroidism and ophthalmopathy. The source material, RNA transcripts, was used to amplify TCR beta CDR3 regions. With the HTBI primer set, the TCR CDR3 went through a first round of RT-PCR. TCRdb re-called the multiplex PCR reads through MiXCR, storing one row per CDR3 protein. Seen here are 540,000 or so distinct CDR3 sequences, roughly 50% observed once, and the top ten hold around 20%. Sequenced sample: peripheral blood or thyroid tissue (not recorded which). These receptors were taken from an adult woman with Graves' disease, either hyperthyroidism or ophthalmopathy (not recorded which).

This clonotype was seen ten or more times. The V call is TRBV25-1, the J call TRBJ1-4; TRBD1 agrees at 7 bases. J lost 8 bases, V lost 3 bases, and 15 bases had no gene match. There are 17 residues in the CDR3. Germline CDR1 is MGHDK and CDR2 is SYGVNS. The CDR3 here is CASSDSRQGHYYEKLFF. CDR3 DNA: TGTGCCAGCAGTGACTCGCGACAGGGCCATTATTACGAAAAACTGTTTTTT. Filled out from reference TRBV25-1 and TRBJ1-4, the complete variable domain reads EADIYQTPRYLVIGTGKKITLECSQTMGHDKMYWYQQDPGMELHLIHYSYGVNSTEKGDLSSESTVSRIRTEHFPLTLESARPSHTSQYLCASSDSRQGHYYEKLFFGSGTQLSVL.

This clonotype was detected many times. The J gene is TRBJ2-5, the V gene TRBV7-3, with D perhaps assigned TRBD1 or TRBD2 (6 bases each). Germline assignment: CDR1 SGHTA and CDR2 FQGTGA. V was trimmed by 0 bases and J by 5 bases, leaving 13 bases between them. This CDR3 has 15 residues. The CDR3 here is CASSLTGGPLETQYF. CDR3 in DNA: TGTGCCAGCAGCTTAACTGGGGGGCCGTTGGAGACCCAGTACTTC.

This clonotype was found many times. The chain joins TRBV24-1 to TRBJ2-5; the D is unclear. The CDR3 runs 11 residues. V shed 10 bases and J shed 3 bases, with 8 bases lying between them. Germline V gives CDR1 KGHDR, CDR2 SFDVKD. The CDR3 loop reads CATATEETQYF. The CDR3 coding sequence is TGTGCCACGGCGACTGAAGAGACCCAGTACTTC.

This clonotype has at least ten counts. This rearrangement joins TRBV27 to TRBJ1-1; no definite D call. This CDR3 has 13 residues. Trimming took off 3 bases at V and 10 bases at J, with 15 bases between the two ends. Germline-derived CDR1 and CDR2 are MNHEY and SMNVEV (reference sequence). Here the CDR3 DNA reads TGTGCCAGCAGTTTCACTGACGGCAACCTAGCTTTCTTT. Protein product: CASSFTDGNLAFF.

This clonotype was counted a few times. A much larger clonotype is one base distant, so this may be a read error. The chain uses TRBV12-3 or TRBV12-4 and TRBJ1-6; possibly TRBD1 for D (5 bases). Trimming removed 5 bases at V and 7 bases at J, with 12 bases between. This CDR3 region has 14 residues. The CDR3 protein is CASSREGTNSPLHF. The CDR3 DNA sequence: TGTGCCAGCAGTCGGGAAGGGACCAATTCACCCCTCCACTTT.

This clonotype was seen at least ten times. The V and J genes are TRBV14 and TRBJ2-7; 8 positions agree with TRBD2. Trimming cost V 3 bases and J 2 bases; bases outside gene matches: 9. This CDR3 contains 16 residues. The germline CDR1 and CDR2 sequences are SGHDN and FVKESK. The CDR3 DNA is TGTGCCAGCAGCCAGCTCCAGGGACTAGGGACCTACGAGCAGTACTTC. Amino acids: CASSQLQGLGTYEQYF.

As concerns this clonotype: At one end, the junction sequence differs from germline, possibly due to a read error. The gene calls are TRBV10-2 and TRBJ2-7; 9 bases map to TRBD1. This CDR3 contains 15 residues. CDR1 is WSHSY and CDR2 is SAAADI in the germline V gene. CDR3 in amino acids: CASSEAGTGLNEQYF. DNA of the CDR3: TGTGCCAGCAGCGAGGCGGGGACAGGGCTGAACGAGCAGTACTTC.

The chain combines TRBV7-9 with TRBJ2-6; D may be TRBD1 (6 bases). The CDR3 length is 16 residues. Germline-derived CDR1 and CDR2 are SEHNR and FQNEAQ (reference sequence). Trimming left V 5 bases short and J 0 bases short, with 11 bases between. CDR3 sequence (DNA): TGTGCCAGCAGCGCAAGGACAGTCTCTGGGGCCAACGTCCTGACTTTC. This codes for CASSARTVSGANVLTF. Combining the CDR3 with reference TRBV7-9 and TRBJ2-6 gives the whole variable domain DTGVSQNPRHKITKRGQNVTFRCDPISEHNRLYWYRQTLGQGPEFLTYFQNEAQLEKSRLLSDRFSAERPKGSFSTLEIQRTEQGDSAMYLCASSARTVSGANVLTFGAGSRLTVL.

Turning to this clonotype: Mismatch with germline at one junction end may stem from a read error. J is TRBJ1-1 and V is TRBV5-1, with 7 bases matching TRBD1. The length of the CDR3 is 14 residues. The germline CDR1 and CDR2 sequences are SGHRS and YFSETQ. The CDR3 spells CASSLTGDDTGAFF. The CDR3 nucleotides are TGCGCCAGCAGCCTTACAGGGGACGACACTGGAGCTTTCTTT.

This clonotype was seen more than once but under ten times. A much bigger clone sits one base away, suggesting this may be a read error. V gene TRBV19 combines with J gene TRBJ1-2; perhaps TRBD1 as D (5 bases). This CDR3 region has 13 residues. From germline, CDR1 is LNHDA and CDR2 SQIVND (reference sequence). Trimming removed 7 bases at V and 9 bases at J, with 18 bases between. The CDR3 is CASTAPCWGSYTF. CDR3 nucleotide sequence: TGTGCCAGTACCGCTCCGTGTTGGGGGAGCTACACCTTC.

This clonotype came up many times. The CDR3: CASSLRTGGGNTIYF. The CDR3 nucleotides are TGCGCCAGCAGCCTGAGGACAGGCGGTGGAAACACCATATATTTT. V gene TRBV5-1 combines with J gene TRBJ1-3, with TRBD1 identical over 7 bases. CDR3 length: 15 residues. The ends lost 4 bases at V and 3 bases at J; junction bases unmatched: 7. Germline CDR1 reads SGHRS; CDR2 reads YFSETQ.

The chain has TRBV24-1 and TRBJ2-3; TRBD2 matches at 10 bases. The J segment lost 3 bases and the V segment lost 4 bases, leaving 6 bases of the junction unmatched. CDR1 KGHDR and CDR2 SFDVKD come from the germline V gene. The CDR3 runs 16 residues. The CDR3 nucleotides are TGTGCCACCAGTGACCCTGGAGCGGGAGGGACAGATACGCAGTATTTT. As protein: CATSDPGAGGTDTQYF.

In regard to this clonotype: An end of the junction differs from the germline gene, which may be a read error. This chain connects TRBV5-1 to TRBJ2-7, with D maybe TRBD1 (5 bases). CDR3 length: 13 amino acids. CDR1 SGHRS and CDR2 YFSETQ come from the germline V gene. CDR3 sequence reads: CASSLQGPEELYF. CDR3 in DNA: TGCGCCAGCAGCCTCCAGGGCCCTGAGGAGCTGTACTTC.

Remarks on this clonotype: This may arise from a read error, as a much more abundant clone is one base away. The gene calls are TRBV11-2 and TRBJ2-2; D might be TRBD1 (5 bases). Deletions cut 7 bases from V and 1 base from J, with 7 bases between. The CDR3 extends over 13 amino acids. Germline CDR1 reads SGHAT; CDR2 reads FQNNGV. CDR3 sequence reads: CASKRGNTGELFF. DNA of the CDR3: TGTGCCAGCAAAAGGGGGAACACCGGGGAGCTGTTTTTT.

This chain joins TRBV9 and TRBJ1-4; 8 nucleotides line up with TRBD1. This CDR3 has 15 amino acids. CDR1 SGDLS and CDR2 YYNGEE come from the germline V gene. V shed 4 bases and J 7 bases; nucleotides not matched to a gene: 9. The CDR3 region has the DNA TGTGCCAGCAGCCCCGACGGGACAGGTGGTGAAAAACTGTTTTTT. Protein: CASSPDGTGGEKLFF.

The chain links TRBV2 to TRBJ1-1; 11 bases line up with TRBD1. Germline CDR1 reads SNHLY; CDR2 reads FYNNEI. The CDR3 runs to 13 residues. Losses at the gene ends were 8 bases for V and 6 bases for J; bases not matched to a gene: 5. DNA of the CDR3: TGTGCCAGCTCGGACAGGGGGCGAGCTGAAGCTTTCTTT. Translated, it gives CASSDRGRAEAFF.

This chain uses TRBV3-1 with TRBJ1-1, with TRBD1 as a possible D gene (5 bases). Germline V CDR1 and CDR2: LGHDT, YNNKEL (reference sequence). The CDR3 consists of 14 residues. Trimming pared 2 bases from V and 5 bases from J, leaving 12 bases between. The CDR3 bases are TGTGCCAGCAGCCAATTTGGGGGGAGGACTGAAGCTTTCTTT. Its translation: CASSQFGGRTEAFF.

With respect to this clonotype: The missing conserved phenylalanine or tryptophan at the end of this CDR3 makes a read error likely. The limits of the CDR3 on the DNA are not certain, so only TCRdb's listed CDR3 is given. The chain employs TRBV7-3 and TRBJ2-7. Including both end residues, the CDR3 is 9 amino acids long. CDR1 and CDR2 from the germline V gene are SGHTA and FQGTGA. The CDR3 region is CASSLADAT.

In this sample, this clonotype turned up a few times. This chain uses TRBV18 with TRBJ2-7; D not certain. Germline CDR1 KGHSH, CDR2 LQKENI. The CDR3 spans 14 residues. Trimming pared 3 bases from V and 1 base from J, leaving 10 bases between. CDR3 DNA: TGTGCCAGCTCACCCCCTATCGGATCCTACGAGCAGTACTTC. It is translated as CASSPPIGSYEQYF.

As to this clonotype: Because it lacks the conserved phenylalanine or tryptophan at the end, this CDR3 is likely a read error. The limits of the CDR3 on the DNA are not certain, so only TCRdb's listed CDR3 is given. The V gene is TRBV11-3, the J gene TRBJ2-7; TRBD2, as called in the table, went unchecked against the DNA. The length of the CDR3 is 8 amino acids, counting both ends. Germline-derived CDR1 and CDR2 are SGHNT and YENEEA. The CDR3 region is CASSSGTS.

This clonotype occurred once. V gene TRBV2 combines with J gene TRBJ1-6; D is perhaps TRBD1 (5 bases). The CDR3 runs 14 residues. The germline V gene has CDR1 SNHLY and CDR2 FYNNEI. V was pared by 6 bases and J by 5 bases, with 11 bases between. The CDR3 is CASSLTANNSPLHF. The CDR3 DNA reads TGTGCCAGCAGCCTGACAGCGAATAATTCACCCCTCCACTTT.

In this sample, this clonotype turned up many times. V usage is TRBV7-2 and J usage is TRBJ2-7, with 8 positions matching TRBD1. Germline V gene data show CDR1 as SGHTA and CDR2 as FQGNSA. Germline trimming cut 5 bases from V and 1 base from J; bases unmatched to any gene: 13. There are 17 residues in the CDR3. This CDR3 reads CASSLRAGGQSSYEQYF. The CDR3 DNA follows: TGTGCCAGCAGCCTAAGGGCAGGGGGCCAATCTTCCTACGAGCAGTACTTC.

The chain uses TRBV29-1 and TRBJ1-1; tentative D call: TRBD1 (5 bases). Germline-derived CDR1 and CDR2 are SQVTM and ANQGSEA. The V end was cut by 4 bases, the J end by 2 bases, with 11 bases between. The CDR3 has 13 residues. This CDR3 is CSVGRRVNTEAFF. Here the CDR3 DNA reads TGCAGCGTTGGGCGCAGGGTTAACACTGAAGCTTTCTTT.

The chain uses TRBV12-3 or TRBV12-4 and TRBJ1-5, with D tentatively TRBD1 (5 bases). V lost 6 bases and J 4 bases, leaving 13 bases between the germline ends. The CDR3 is made up of 14 amino acids. The CDR3 bases are TGTGCCAGCAGGTCACAGGCCAATAATCAGCCCCAGCATTTT. This encodes CASRSQANNQPQHF.

This clonotype occurred many times. The gene calls are TRBV5-5 and TRBJ2-6; D gene unclear. This CDR3 comprises 16 residues. Germline V CDR1 and CDR2: SGHKS, YYEKEE (reference sequence). V lost 0 bases and J 4 bases, leaving 11 bases between the germline ends. The CDR3 loop reads CASSLDSAAGANVLTF. The CDR3 DNA reads TGTGCCAGCAGCTTGGACAGCGCTGCCGGGGCCAACGTCCTGACTTTC. The full variable domain, rest sourced from reference TRBV5-5 and TRBJ2-6, is DAGVTQSPTHLIKTRGQQVTLRCSPISGHKSVSWYQQVLGQGPQFIFQYYEKEERGRGNFPDRFSARQFPNYSSELNVNALLLGDSALYLCASSLDSAAGANVLTFGAGSRLTVL.

This clonotype was detected ten times or more. This rearrangement joins TRBV7-8 to TRBJ2-5, with 9 bases that match TRBD2. This CDR3 region has 15 residues. The V and J ends lost 3 bases and 4 bases, in that order; junction bases with no gene match: 6. CDR1 is SGHVS and CDR2 is FQNEAQ in the germline V gene. CDR3 sequence (DNA): TGTGCCAGCAGCTTTAGGAGACTAGCGGTAGAGACCCAGTACTTC. Amino acid sequence: CASSFRRLAVETQYF.

There are a few counts of this clonotype. This chain joins TRBV5-8 and TRBJ1-4; 9 bases align to TRBD1. V lost 1 base, J lost 0 bases, and 4 bases stayed unmatched. There are 17 residues in the CDR3. CDR1 and CDR2 (germline): SGHTS, YDEGEE. The CDR3 region has the DNA TGTGCCAGCAGCTTGTACAGGGGGCCCGCAACTAATGAAAAACTGTTTTTT. Translating gives CASSLYRGPATNEKLFF.

This clonotype was seen ten or more times. This chain joins TRBV28 and TRBJ1-2, with no clear D. This CDR3 is built from 12 residues. V lost 5 bases to trimming and J lost 5 bases, with 9 bases between them. Per germline, CDR1 MDHEN and CDR2 SYDVKM. The CDR3 nucleotides are TGTGCCAGCAGTACGGCCCGATATGGCTACACCTTC. This encodes CASSTARYGYTF.

The chain couples TRBV24-1 to TRBJ1-3, with no clear D. V was clipped by 4 bases and J by 5 bases, with 11 bases between them. CDR1 and CDR2 from the germline V gene are KGHDR and SFDVKD. The CDR3 loop spans 14 amino acids. The CDR3 nucleotides read TGTGCCACCAGTGACCCGCATGATCGAAACACCATATATTTT. Translation gives CATSDPHDRNTIYF.

The CDR3: CASSSVDDQPQHF. CDR3 DNA sequence: TGTGCCAGCAGTTCGGTTGACGATCAGCCCCAGCATTTT. The genes are TRBV6-2 or TRBV6-3 and TRBJ1-5; D gene unclear. Trimming stripped 4 bases from V and 5 bases from J, with 9 bases between. The CDR3 length is 13 residues. The germline V gene encodes CDR1 MNHEY and CDR2 SVGEGT.